This record concerns one T cell receptor (beta chain) sequence. In the authors' workflow: Amplified reference gene primers provided the basis for estimating nucleated cell counts. Clones were read by immunoSEQ multiplex PCR, and TCRdb kept only the in-frame ones, dropping some. V and J calls plus clone size are reproduced from that table; the DNA served to infer D and trimming. The top ten hold less than 25% of the sample, which has roughly 180,000 clones, around 85% seen once. This specimen belongs to a study of blood T cell repertoires in COVID-19. Study at large: Sites in the United States, Italy and Spain provided acute and convalescent COVID-19 samples. Nucleic acid was either cDNA or gDNA, and it came from T cells, B-cell-depleted T cells, or PBMCs.

V lost 5 bases, J lost 0 bases, and 14 bases lay in between. The CDR3 has 16 amino acids. The V gene's germline CDR1 is SGHNT and CDR2 YENEEA. The gene calls are TRBV11-3 and TRBJ1-3; no definite D call. Sequenced material: peripheral blood. The sequence was obtained from a man between 65 and 85 years old with active or convalescent COVID-19. CDR3 in DNA: TGTGCCAGCAGCGCCTCGTGGGGAGGCTCTGGAAACACCATATATTTT. Protein product: CASSASWGGSGNTIYF.